These 21 T cell receptor beta chains were all obtained from the same sample, sequenced in a study of shared clonotypes between healthy human individuals. Sequencing used immunoSEQ multiplex PCR; TCRdb keeps in-frame clones, though not all of them. This sample has 950,000 to 1,100,000 clones, with approximately 70% found just once. The specimen was memory CD4+ T cells sorted from blood. The subset: CD45RA-negative fraction. The receptor source for this set is a man younger than 35 in good health.

The V and J genes are TRBV5-6 and TRBJ1-6; the match to TRBD1 covers 9 bases. With V trimmed by 4 bases and J by 1 base, 3 bases remained unmatched. CDR3 length equals 16 residues. Germline CDR1 reads SGHDT; CDR2 reads YYEEEE. CDR3 DNA: TGTGCCAGCAGCCAGACAGGGGGATCCTATAATTCACCCCTCCACTTT. Amino acids: CASSQTGGSYNSPLHF.

A note on this clone: In the same sample, other DNA sequences code for this CDR3. The chain uses TRBV27 and TRBJ2-1, with 14 positions matching TRBD2. The length of the CDR3 is 15 residues. The germline CDR1 and CDR2 sequences are MNHEY and SMNVEV (reference sequence). Trimming cost V 4 bases and J 6 bases; bases outside gene matches: 2. The DNA of the CDR3 is TGTGCCAGCAGTTCAGGACTAGCGGGAGGCAATGAGCAGTTCTTC. Translated, it gives CASSSGLAGGNEQFF.

The genes are TRBV5-5 and TRBJ2-2, with 7 bases that match TRBD1. Germline CDR1 and CDR2: SGHKS and YYEKEE (reference sequence). The CDR3 covers 15 residues. Unmatched junction bases numbered 6, after V lost 3 bases and J lost 4 bases. The chain's CDR3 is CASSWGPGGTGELFF. CDR3 DNA: TGTGCCAGCAGCTGGGGGCCAGGGGGCACCGGGGAGCTGTTTTTT.

This chain connects TRBV2 to TRBJ2-7; D uncertain. Per the germline V gene, CDR1 is SNHLY and CDR2 is FYNNEI. Trimming stripped 4 bases from V and 3 bases from J, with 4 bases between. The CDR3 has 11 residues. The CDR3 reads CASSAIYEQYF. In DNA, the CDR3 is TGTGCCAGCAGTGCAATCTACGAGCAGTACTTC.

This chain joins TRBV19 and TRBJ2-5; TRBD1 matches 9 bases. The CDR3 has 14 amino acids. The ends lost 7 bases at V and 7 bases at J; junction bases unmatched: 10. Looked up from germline, CDR1 is LNHDA and CDR2 is SQIVND (reference sequence). DNA for the CDR3: TGTGCCAGTAACCCGGGACAGGGCGCAGGGACCCAGTACTTC. Its protein is CASNPGQGAGTQYF.

The gene calls are TRBV19 and TRBJ2-7, with D hard to call. This CDR3 is 13 amino acids long. V lost 6 bases and J lost 0, with 9 bases in between. The germline gives CDR1 LNHDA, CDR2 SQIVND (reference sequence). In nucleotides, the CDR3 is TGTGCCAGTAGGGCAGCGAACTCCTACGAGCAGTACTTC. Residues: CASRAANSYEQYF. The full variable domain, in which reference TRBV19 and TRBJ2-7 provide the parts outside the CDR3, is DGGITQSPKYLFRKEGQNVTLSCEQNLNHDAMYWYRQDPGQGLRLIYYSQIVNDFQKGDIAEGYSVSREKKESFPLTVTSAQKNPTAFYLCASRAANSYEQYFGPGTRLTVT.

This clone appeared a single time. The junction departs from the called germline gene at one end, perhaps through a read error. Other DNA sequences within the sample encode an identical CDR3. The chain couples TRBV7-7 to TRBJ1-1; D gene uncertain. This CDR3 is built from 13 residues. Germline CDR1 reads SSHAT; CDR2 reads FNYEAQ (reference sequence). In DNA, the CDR3 is TGTGCTAGCAGCCTGCAGGAGAACACTGAAGCTTTCTTT. This translates into CASSLQENTEAFF.

This clone came up a few times. The chain combines TRBV28 with TRBJ1-5, with a tentative D call TRBD1 (6 bases). V lost 6 bases to trimming and J lost 4 bases, with 13 bases between them. This CDR3 is built from 14 residues. Germline CDR1 is MDHEN and CDR2 is SYDVKM. The CDR3 DNA is TGTGCCAGCAGCCAAAGGACAGCAAATCAGCCCCAGCATTTT. It codes for CASSQRTANQPQHF.

The chain employs TRBV5-1 and TRBJ1-2; tentative D call: TRBD1 (5 bases). V was shortened by 4 bases and J by 7 bases, with 11 bases between the two germline ends. CDR1 and CDR2 (germline): SGHRS, YFSETQ. The CDR3 covers 12 residues. The CDR3 DNA is TGCGCCAGCAGCCCGACAGTCTCTGGCTACACCTTC. This translates into CASSPTVSGYTF.

The V and J genes are TRBV19 and TRBJ2-3; 7 bases map to TRBD2. V lost 10 bases and J lost 4; bases outside the gene matches: 11. CDR3 length: 14 amino acids. CDR1 is LNHDA and CDR2 is SQIVND in the germline V gene (reference sequence). CDR3 loop: CAISGLNGADTQYF. CDR3 DNA: TGTGCCATCTCGGGACTAAACGGAGCAGATACGCAGTATTTT.

The CDR3 sequence is CASSLVIGGDMNTEAFF. The CDR3 DNA reads as TGCGCCAGCAGCTTGGTGATAGGGGGCGATATGAACACTGAAGCTTTCTTT. The J gene is TRBJ1-1, the V gene TRBV5-1; 7 bases are shared with TRBD1. The germline gives CDR1 SGHRS, CDR2 YFSETQ. V was pared by 0 bases and J by 0 bases, with 8 bases of the junction left unmatched. The CDR3 is 17 amino acids.

The V call is TRBV11-3, the J call TRBJ2-1, with a possible D match to TRBD1 (5 bases). The V gene's germline CDR1 is SGHNT and CDR2 YENEEA. This CDR3 is 15 amino acids long. The V end was cut by 4 bases, the J end by 4 bases, with 14 bases between. DNA of the CDR3: TGTGCCAGCAGCTCCCAAGGGGCCCTTTACAATGAGCAGTTCTTC. It is translated as CASSSQGALYNEQFF.

The V and J genes are TRBV30 and TRBJ1-6; D gene uncertain. The germline V gene encodes CDR1 GTSNPN and CDR2 SVGIG (reference sequence). This CDR3 spans 15 amino acids. V was cut by 3 bases and J by 5 bases, with 14 bases left in between. CDR3 amino acids: CAWSRGSWDNSPLHF. The CDR3 bases are TGTGCCTGGAGCCGCGGCAGTTGGGATAATTCACCCCTCCACTTT.

The chain recombines TRBV18 with TRBJ2-7; 10 bases match TRBD1. Germline assignment: CDR1 KGHSH and CDR2 LQKENI. The CDR3 is 15 residues long. Trimming cost V 5 bases and J 7 bases; bases outside gene matches: 11. The CDR3 spells CASSESGTGAWEQYF. CDR3 DNA sequence: TGTGCCAGCTCAGAATCCGGGACAGGGGCCTGGGAGCAGTACTTC.

This chain links TRBV5-6 with TRBJ2-1; D uncertain. The CDR3 spans 11 residues. V gave up 2 bases and J gave up 9 bases, with 6 bases separating them. The germline CDR1 and CDR2 sequences are SGHDT and YYEEEE. CDR3: CASSFLTEQFF. The CDR3 region has the DNA TGTGCCAGCAGCTTTCTGACTGAGCAGTTCTTC.

The chain couples TRBV5-1 to TRBJ2-7; the match to TRBD1 covers 8 bases. The V gene end was trimmed by 2 bases and the J gene end by 3 bases; junction bases not matched to a gene: 4. CDR1 is SGHRS and CDR2 is YFSETQ in the germline V gene. The CDR3 has 14 amino acids. The DNA of the CDR3 is TGCGCCAGCAGCTTATATGGACAGGGCTACGAGCAGTACTTC. It yields the protein CASSLYGQGYEQYF.

The rearrangement links TRBV6-6 to TRBJ1-2; D might be TRBD1 (5 bases). Trimming stripped 5 bases from V and 11 bases from J, with 24 bases between. CDR1 and CDR2 from the germline V gene are MNHNY and SVGAGI (reference sequence). This CDR3 is 15 amino acids long. The CDR3 region is CASSRDGRNQVEYTF. In DNA, the CDR3 is TGTGCCAGCAGTAGGGACGGACGGAACCAGGTTGAGTACACCTTC.

This clone was seen only once. The rearrangement uses TRBV14 and TRBJ2-5, with a tentative D call TRBD2 (5 bases). The CDR3 totals 16 residues. Trimming left V 4 bases short and J 2 bases short, with 17 bases between. The germline V gene has CDR1 SGHDN and CDR2 FVKESK. As DNA, the CDR3 is TGTGCCAGCAGCCCGTGGACGGTCCGAGGGCAAGAGACCCAGTACTTC. It specifies CASSPWTVRGQETQYF.

This chain's CDR3 is CASREAGGPSEQFF. CDR3 nucleotide sequence: TGTGCCAGTAGAGAAGCGGGAGGGCCGAGTGAGCAGTTCTTC. V usage is TRBV19 and J usage is TRBJ2-1; TRBD2 agrees at 10 bases. Germline trimming cut 6 bases from V and 9 bases from J; bases unmatched to any gene: 8. This CDR3 has 14 amino acids. CDR1 is LNHDA and CDR2 is SQIVND in the germline V gene (reference sequence).

In its sample, this clone was seen a few times. The V call is TRBV30, the J call TRBJ2-1, with 8 bases that match TRBD2. V lost 0 bases and J lost 15; bases outside the gene matches: 7. The CDR3 totals 12 residues. Germline-derived CDR1 and CDR2 are GTSNPN and SVGIG (reference sequence). The CDR3, as DNA: TGTGCCTGGAGTGTTCGGCGGGAGGAGGCGTTCTTC. This codes for CAWSVRREEAFF.

Note on this clone: Other DNA sequences from this sample encode an identical CDR3 as well. The V gene is TRBV2, the J gene TRBJ2-3, with no clear D. This CDR3 contains 13 residues. Deletions cut 10 bases from V and 2 bases from J, with 13 bases between. The germline CDR1 and CDR2 sequences are SNHLY and FYNNEI. The CDR3 DNA reads TGTGCCACTAATAGGGCCCCCACAGATACGCAGTATTTT. This gives the protein CATNRAPTDTQYF.